Each of the 12 T cell receptor beta chains below was sequenced from the same sample in a study of shared clonotypes between healthy human individuals. Repertoires were generated with immunoSEQ multiplex PCR, while TCRdb's copy carries only in-frame clones and drops some. This sample has some 650,000 clones, with 97% found just once. Source material: naive CD4+ T cells sorted from blood. Subset described: CD45RA+ positively selected. The receptors here all came from a woman aged 25 to 39 in good health.

This chain links TRBV28 with TRBJ1-2; tentatively, D is TRBD1 (5 bases). V lost 3 bases, J lost 8 bases, and 19 bases lay in between. This CDR3 comprises 15 residues. Germline assignment: CDR1 MDHEN and CDR2 SYDVKM. CDR3 sequence: CASSFRQGSGRGYTF. As DNA, the CDR3 is TGTGCCAGCAGTTTCAGGCAGGGAAGTGGGCGGGGCTACACCTTC.

The V call is TRBV27, the J call TRBJ1-4; D unclear. CDR3 size: 13 residues. Germline values: CDR1 MNHEY, CDR2 SMNVEV (reference sequence). V was clipped by 6 bases and J by 14 bases, with 19 bases between them. CDR3 sequence: CASRATEKRVLFF. The CDR3 coding sequence is TGTGCCAGCAGGGCTACAGAGAAACGGGTCCTGTTTTTT.

The DNA of the CDR3 is TGTGCCAGCAGCGCCACGCCACGCCCCTCCTACAATGAGCAGTTCTTC. It yields the protein CASSATPRPSYNEQFF. The chain recombines TRBV5-4 with TRBJ2-1, with no clear D. Deletions cut 4 bases from V and 0 bases from J, with 14 bases between. The CDR3 spans 16 residues. The germline V gene has CDR1 SGHNT and CDR2 YYREEE (reference sequence).

Concerning this clone itself: Other DNA sequences in this sample translate to the same CDR3. The rearrangement uses TRBV5-1 and TRBJ2-3, with 7 bases aligning to TRBD1. The CDR3 totals 14 residues. Unmatched junction bases numbered 1, after V lost 3 bases and J lost 0 bases. CDR1 is SGHRS and CDR2 is YFSETQ in the germline V gene. CDR3 nucleotides: TGCGCCAGCAGCTCGGGACAGAGCACAGATACGCAGTATTTT. The encoded protein is CASSSGQSTDTQYF.

This clone was detected once. Here the CDR3 reads CASSEPGQGYEQYF. The CDR3 coding sequence is TGTGCCAGCAGTGAACCGGGACAGGGGTACGAGCAGTACTTC. The V gene is TRBV6-1, the J gene TRBJ2-7; TRBD1 matches at 10 bases. The CDR3 has 14 residues. V lost 2 bases, J lost 4 bases, and 2 bases stayed unmatched. The germline gives CDR1 MNHNS, CDR2 SASEGT.

The chain is built from TRBV7-8 and TRBJ2-7; 10 bases fit TRBD2. The germline gives CDR1 SGHVS, CDR2 FQNEAQ. Germline trimming cut 5 bases from V and 9 bases from J; bases unmatched to any gene: 16. This CDR3 comprises 16 residues. The chain's CDR3 is CASSLTPGLATGGQYF. The CDR3 nucleotides are TGTGCCAGCAGCCTAACACCGGGACTAGCGACCGGAGGGCAGTACTTC.

CDR3 sequence (DNA): TGTGCCAGCAGCTGGGGGCTGCGGGACTCCAGCCAAGAGACCCAGTACTTC. Its protein is CASSWGLRDSSQETQYF. J is TRBJ2-5 and V is TRBV7-9; D possibly uses TRBD1 or TRBD2 (6 bases each). CDR3 length equals 17 residues. The germline CDR1 and CDR2 sequences are SEHNR and FQNEAQ (reference sequence). V was trimmed by 4 bases and J by 1 base, leaving 19 bases between them. Supplemented by reference TRBV7-9 and TRBJ2-5, the full variable domain reads DTGVSQNPRHKITKRGQNVTFRCDPISEHNRLYWYRQTLGQGPEFLTYFQNEAQLEKSRLLSDRFSAERPKGSFSTLEIQRTEQGDSAMYLCASSWGLRDSSQETQYFGPGTRLLVL.

V gene TRBV2 combines with J gene TRBJ2-7, with D perhaps matching TRBD1 (6 bases). The CDR3 length is 14 residues. Trimming took 6 bases from V and 0 from J, leaving 12 bases between them. The germline gives CDR1 SNHLY, CDR2 FYNNEI. CDR3: CASRRQESSYEQYF. As DNA, the CDR3 is TGTGCCAGCAGACGACAGGAGAGCTCCTACGAGCAGTACTTC.

V is TRBV10-3 and J is TRBJ2-7, with D hard to call. The CDR3 extends over 13 amino acids. V dropped 0 bases and J dropped 5 bases, with 8 bases sitting between them. Germline V gene data show CDR1 as ENHRY and CDR2 as SYGVKD. CDR3 in amino acids: CAISESFEDEQYF. In DNA, the CDR3 is TGTGCCATCAGTGAGTCGTTTGAAGACGAGCAGTACTTC.

The J gene is TRBJ1-2, the V gene TRBV7-9, with 8 bases fitting TRBD1. Germline assignment: CDR1 SEHNR and CDR2 FQNEAQ (reference sequence). After removal of 5 bases from V and 2 bases from J, the junction contained 1 base not matched to a gene. The length of the CDR3 is 13 residues. CDR3 DNA: TGTGCCAGCAGCCGGGACAGGAACTATGGCTACACCTTC. Translated, it gives CASSRDRNYGYTF.

The chain recombines TRBV6-1 with TRBJ1-5, with 7 bases fitting TRBD1. Trimming removed 5 bases from V and 7 bases from J; junction bases left unmatched: 5. This CDR3 is 13 amino acids long. Looked up from germline, CDR1 is MNHNS and CDR2 is SASEGT. The CDR3 region has the DNA TGTGCCAGCAGTATACAGGGGACGCAGCCCCAGCATTTT. Translation gives CASSIQGTQPQHF.

The rearrangement uses TRBV5-1 and TRBJ2-1; 7 bases are shared with TRBD2. This CDR3 spans 16 amino acids. Trimming cost V 1 base and J 2 bases; bases outside gene matches: 6. Germline CDR1 is SGHRS and CDR2 is YFSETQ. CDR3 sequence: CASSLRVGRTYNEQFF. Written as DNA, the CDR3 is TGCGCCAGCAGCTTGAGAGTCGGGAGGACCTACAATGAGCAGTTCTTC. The full variable domain, its missing parts supplied by reference TRBV5-1 and TRBJ2-1, is KAGVTQTPRYLIKTRGQQVTLSCSPISGHRSVSWYQQTPGQGLQFLFEYFSETQRNKGNFPGRFSGRQFSNSRSEMNVSTLELGDSALYLCASSLRVGRTYNEQFFGPGTRLTVL.